This T cell receptor (beta chain) stems from a study of Tregs in tolerant kidney transplant recipients. At the level of the study: Recipients received nonmyeloablative bone marrow transplants from related graft donors, with transient mixed chimerism.

For this clone: The antigen is undetermined.

Here immunoSEQ multiplex PCR was the method, and the copy in TCRdb shows in-frame clones only, minus some. Of 50,000 to 80,000 clones listed, 95% to 98% are singletons. Overall study results and limits: Antigen-driven expansion was suggested because donor-specific Tregs expanded more than all Tregs in tolerant patients. Tregs expanded with activated donor B cells seemed most donor-specific.

Thawed PBMCs were rested overnight at 37°C with around 180 IU/ml IL-2 before regulatory T cell sorting. Germline values: CDR1 MNHEY, CDR2 SVGAGI. V was pared by 8 bases and J by 2 bases, with 14 bases between. The CDR3 is 14 residues long. This sample comprised Tregs from blood, obtained before the transplant. The clonotype comes from a human donor who received a combined kidney and bone marrow transplant. V gene TRBV6-5 combines with J gene TRBJ2-3; possible D gene TRBD2, 6 bases. CDR3 sequence reads: CASRSVADTDTQYF. The DNA for the CDR3 is TGTGCCAGCCGCAGCGTAGCGGACACAGATACGCAGTATTTT.